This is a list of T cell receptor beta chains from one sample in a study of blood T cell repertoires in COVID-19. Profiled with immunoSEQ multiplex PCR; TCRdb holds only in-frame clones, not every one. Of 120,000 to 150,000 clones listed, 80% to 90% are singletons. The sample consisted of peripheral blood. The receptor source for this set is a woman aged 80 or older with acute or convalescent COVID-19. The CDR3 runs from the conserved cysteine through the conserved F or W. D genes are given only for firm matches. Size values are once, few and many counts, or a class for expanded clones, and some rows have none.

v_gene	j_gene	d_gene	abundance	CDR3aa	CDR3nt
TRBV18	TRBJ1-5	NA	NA	CASSPGVVQPQHF	TGTGCCAGCTCACCCGGGGTGGTACAGCCCCAGCATTTT
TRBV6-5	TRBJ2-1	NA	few	CASSPQLAHNEQFF	TGTGCCAGCAGTCCCCAACTAGCCCACAATGAGCAGTTCTTC
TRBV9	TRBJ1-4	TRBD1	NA	CASSALTGWGEKLFF	TGTGCCAGCAGCGCGTTGACAGGGTGGGGAGAAAAACTGTTTTTT
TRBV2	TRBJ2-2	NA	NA	CASSEQGLGTGELFF	TGTGCCAGCAGTGAACAGGGCTTGGGCACCGGGGAGCTGTTTTTT
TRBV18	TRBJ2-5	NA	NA	CASSPNQETQYF	TGTGCCAGCTCACCCAACCAAGAGACCCAGTACTTC
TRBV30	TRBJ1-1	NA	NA	CAWSVRGIRAEAFF	TGTGCCTGGAGTGTACGAGGGATTCGGGCTGAAGCTTTCTTT
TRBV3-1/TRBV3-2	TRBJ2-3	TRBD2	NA	CASSRPSGGTDTQYF	TGTGCCAGCAGCCGACCTAGCGGGGGCACAGATACGCAGTATTTT
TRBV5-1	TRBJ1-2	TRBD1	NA	CGHRGRGYTF	TGCGGTCACAGGGGGCGGGGCTACACCTTC
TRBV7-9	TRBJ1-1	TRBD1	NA	CASTLDRGRAFF	TGTGCCAGCACCTTGGACAGGGGAAGGGCTTTCTTT
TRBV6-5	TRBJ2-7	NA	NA	CASSPGDFHYEQYF	TGTGCCAGCAGCCCGGGGGATTTTCACTACGAGCAGTACTTC
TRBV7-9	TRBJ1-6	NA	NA	CASSLVTAYNSPLHF	TGTGCCAGCAGCTTAGTGACAGCCTATAATTCACCCCTCCACTTT
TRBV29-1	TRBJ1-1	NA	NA	CSVDRDGAEAFF	TGCAGCGTTGACCGTGACGGGGCTGAAGCTTTCTTT
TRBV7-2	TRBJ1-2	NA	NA	CASSTYNYGYTF	TGTGCCAGCAGCACCTACAACTATGGCTACACCTTC
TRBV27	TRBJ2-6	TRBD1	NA	CASSHTGGAAPGANVLTF	TGTGCCAGCAGTCATACAGGGGGCGCGGCTCCTGGGGCCAACGTCCTGACTTTC
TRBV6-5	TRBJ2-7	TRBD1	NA	CASSPRGLLSYEQYF	TGTGCCAGCAGTCCCAGGGGGCTACTCTCCTACGAGCAGTACTTC
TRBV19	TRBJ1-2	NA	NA	CARKLAGGYTF	TGTGCCAGGAAGCTGGCGGGTGGCTACACCTTC
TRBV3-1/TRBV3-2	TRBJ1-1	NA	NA	CASSQTPGDTEAFF	TGTGCCAGCAGCCAAACTCCGGGGGACACTGAAGCTTTCTTT
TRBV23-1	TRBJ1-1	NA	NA	CASSQKRGPRVNTEAFF	TGCGCCAGCAGTCAAAAGCGGGGGCCCAGGGTGAACACTGAAGCTTTCTTT
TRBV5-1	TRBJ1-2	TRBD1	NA	CASSVSGTDYGYTF	TGCGCCAGCAGCGTCTCCGGGACAGACTATGGCTACACCTTC
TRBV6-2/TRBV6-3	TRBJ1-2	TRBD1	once	CASSLPDRDFYGYTF	TGTGCCAGCAGCCTTCCGGACAGGGATTTCTATGGCTACACCTTC
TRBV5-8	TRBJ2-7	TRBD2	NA	CASSFMAAGIEQYF	TGTGCCAGCAGCTTCATGGCAGCGGGGATCGAGCAGTACTTC
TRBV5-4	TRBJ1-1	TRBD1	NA	CASSLGDRGPTEAFF	TGTGCCAGCAGCTTGGGGGACAGGGGTCCCACTGAAGCTTTCTTT
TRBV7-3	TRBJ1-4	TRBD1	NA	CASSLTGQNEKLFF	TGTGCCAGCAGCTTAACGGGACAGAATGAAAAACTGTTTTTT
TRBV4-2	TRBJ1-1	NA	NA	CASSKKGMAGAPPRAFF	TGTGCCAGCAGCAAAAAGGGAATGGCAGGGGCACCCCCAAGGGCTTTCTTT
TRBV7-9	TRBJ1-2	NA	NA	CASSLYLRGGDYGYTF	TGTGCCAGCAGCTTATATTTAAGGGGAGGGGACTATGGCTACACCTTC
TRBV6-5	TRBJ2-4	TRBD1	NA	CASRLTGGEENIQYF	TGTGCCAGCAGGTTGACAGGGGGCGAGGAAAACATTCAGTACTTC
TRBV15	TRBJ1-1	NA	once	CATSRDSGGTEAFF	TGTGCCACCAGCAGAGATTCGGGGGGAACTGAAGCTTTCTTT
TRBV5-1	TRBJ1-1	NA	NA	CASGPVGGWSAEAFF	TGCGCCAGCGGACCTGTGGGGGGATGGAGCGCTGAAGCTTTCTTT
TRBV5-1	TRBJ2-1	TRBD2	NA	CASTSGGVYNEQFF	TGCGCCAGCACCTCCGGGGGGGTCTACAATGAGCAGTTCTTC
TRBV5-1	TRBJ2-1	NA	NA	CASSLSEIGVYNEQFF	TGCGCCAGCAGCTTGTCGGAGATTGGCGTGTACAATGAGCAGTTCTTC
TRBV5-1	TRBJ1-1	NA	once	CASSLDLTEAFF	TGCGCCAGCAGCTTGGATCTCACTGAAGCTTTCTTT
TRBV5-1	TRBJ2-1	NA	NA	CASSQLDSISYNEQFF	TGCGCCAGCAGCCAACTGGACAGCATCTCCTACAATGAGCAGTTCTTC
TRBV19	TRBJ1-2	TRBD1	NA	CASSPSGGQGNYGYTF	TGTGCCAGTAGTCCATCAGGGGGACAGGGGAACTATGGCTACACCTTC
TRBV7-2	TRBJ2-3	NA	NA	CASSLFGRRDTQYF	TGTGCCAGCAGCTTATTTGGGCGCCGAGATACGCAGTATTTT
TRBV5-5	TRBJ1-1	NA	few	CASSAQGYTEAFF	TGTGCCAGCAGCGCACAGGGTTACACTGAAGCTTTCTTT
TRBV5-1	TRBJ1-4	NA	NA	CASSLEAGRGAELFF	TGCGCCAGCAGCTTGGAAGCTGGCCGGGGGGCAGAACTGTTTTTT
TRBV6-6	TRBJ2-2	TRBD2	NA	CASTPSGGYAGELFF	TGTGCCAGCACTCCAAGCGGGGGATATGCCGGGGAGCTGTTTTTT
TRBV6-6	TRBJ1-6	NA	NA	CASRAGSSYNSPLHF	TGTGCCAGCAGGGCCGGGAGCTCCTATAATTCACCCCTCCACTTT
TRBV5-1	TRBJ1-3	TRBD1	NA	CASSSTGGSGNTIYF	TGCGCCAGCAGCTCAACAGGGGGCTCTGGAAACACCATATATTTT
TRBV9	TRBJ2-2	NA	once	CASSVGEITGELFF	TGTGCCAGCAGCGTAGGGGAGATCACCGGGGAGCTGTTTTTT
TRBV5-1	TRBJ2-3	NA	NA	CASSSDRNTDTQYF	TGCGCCAGCAGCTCCGACAGGAACACAGATACGCAGTATTTT
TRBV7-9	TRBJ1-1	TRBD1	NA	CASSARQGGNTEAFF	TGTGCCAGCAGCGCGAGACAGGGGGGAAACACTGAAGCTTTCTTT
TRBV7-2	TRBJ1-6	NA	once	CASSTRGPGAGSPLHF	TGTGCCAGCAGCACCCGAGGCCCAGGGGCTGGTTCACCCCTCCACTTT
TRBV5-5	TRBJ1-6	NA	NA	CASSLAPSSYNSPLHF	TGTGCCAGCAGCTTGGCTCCGAGCTCCTATAATTCACCCCTCCACTTT
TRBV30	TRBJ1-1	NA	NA	CAWTPDGRDTEAFF	TGTGCCTGGACACCGGACGGTCGGGATACTGAAGCTTTCTTT
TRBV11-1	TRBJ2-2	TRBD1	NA	CASSLDRGGTGELFF	TGTGCCAGCAGCTTGGACAGGGGTGGAACCGGGGAGCTGTTTTTT
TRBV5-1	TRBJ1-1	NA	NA	CASSLSNSYTEAFF	TGCGCCAGCAGCTTGAGCAACAGCTACACTGAAGCTTTCTTT
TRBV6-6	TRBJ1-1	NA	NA	CASSYAEGAEAFF	TGTGCCAGCAGTTACGCCGAAGGGGCTGAAGCTTTCTTT
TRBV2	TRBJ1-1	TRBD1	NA	CASKETPGGLNTEAFF	TGTGCCAGCAAAGAAACACCAGGGGGGTTGAACACTGAAGCTTTCTTT
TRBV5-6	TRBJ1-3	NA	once	CASSLGAFTSGNTIYF	TGTGCCAGCAGCTTGGGGGCGTTCACCTCTGGAAACACCATATATTTT
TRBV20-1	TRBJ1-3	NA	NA	CSASRGGSGNTIYF	TGCAGTGCTAGTCGGGGGGGCTCTGGAAACACCATATATTTT
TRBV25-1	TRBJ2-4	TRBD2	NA	CASSESGGPKNIQYF	TGTGCCAGCAGTGAATCGGGGGGTCCCAAAAACATTCAGTACTTC
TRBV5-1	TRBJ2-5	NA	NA	CASSLTSLETQYF	TGCGCCAGCAGCTTGACTAGCCTAGAGACCCAGTACTTC
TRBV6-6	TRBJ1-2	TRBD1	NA	CASNQPTGGNYGYTF	TGTGCCAGCAACCAACCTACAGGGGGGAACTATGGCTACACCTTC